Sequencing of this T cell receptor (beta chain) was carried out in a study of cytomegalovirus exposure and HLA in healthy donors. General study results and limits: Sequencing depth roughly uniform across donors was assumed in presence/absence analyses.

Comments on this clone: Its antigen is currently unknown.

This PCR relied on a set of 60 Vbeta primers and 13 Jbeta primers. Sequencing used immunoSEQ multiplex PCR; TCRdb keeps in-frame clones, though not all of them. This sample carries around 200,000 clones, roughly four fifths of them seen once, and the ten largest clones take 3% to 4%. Germline V CDR1 and CDR2: MNHEY, SMNVEV (reference sequence). The CDR3 is made up of 13 amino acids. Sequencing was carried out using PBMCs. The rearrangement joins TRBV27 to TRBJ2-5, with D perhaps TRBD1 (6 bases). The closer fit of TRBJ2-7 to the DNA end suggests the J call may be wrong. This clonotype originated in a woman in her twenties or thirties in good health and CMV-seropositive. In DNA form, the CDR3 reads TGTGCCAGCAGTTTCGGACAGTCCTACGAGCAGTACTTC. This translates into CASSFGQSYEQYF.